The source of this T cell receptor (beta chain) is a study of technical replicates of blood from a few donors. This table comes from immunoSEQ multiplex PCR, and its TCRdb copy is limited to in-frame clones, with some not included. The sample carries 90,000 to 100,000 clones, about 95% recorded once. The germline gives CDR1 SGHAT, CDR2 FQNNGV. The length of the CDR3 is 17 residues. The V segment lost 5 bases and the J segment 0 bases; nucleotides outside the gene matches: 5. Sequenced input: T cells isolated from PBMCs. V is TRBV11-2 and J is TRBJ2-3; the match to TRBD2 covers 13 bases. The clonotype was recovered from a human donor in good health. The CDR3 loop is CASSRGLAGTSTDTQYF. CDR3 DNA sequence: TGTGCCAGCAGCCGGGGACTAGCGGGAACTAGCACAGATACGCAGTATTTT. The entire variable domain, with the rest obtained from reference TRBV11-2 and TRBJ2-3, is as follows: EAGVAQSPRYKIIEKRQSVAFWCNPISGHATLYWYQQILGQGPKLLIQFQNNGVVDDSQLPKDRFSAERLKGVDSTLKIQPAKLEDSAVYLCASSRGLAGTSTDTQYFGPGTRLTVL.